This T cell receptor beta chain stems from a study of neoadjuvant anti-PD-1 for oral cavity cancer. Measured with immunoSEQ multiplex PCR; TCRdb has only the in-frame clones, and not every one. The table lists about 68,000 clones, 80% to 90% of them singletons, with more than 3% in the top ten. CDR1 SGHRS and CDR2 YFSETQ come from the germline V gene. V was shortened by 1 base and J by 2 bases, with 10 bases between the two germline ends. The CDR3 consists of 14 residues. The time point was: after neoadjuvant nivolumab, at surgical resection. The specimen was PBMCs, collected after nivolumab (anti-PD-1) treatment. The chain is built from TRBV5-1 and TRBJ2-7; D uncertain. This TCR came from a person aged 35-79 years with oral cavity squamous cell carcinoma. The CDR3 here is CASSLRRDPYEQYF. The CDR3 DNA reads TGCGCCAGCAGCTTGCGTCGCGATCCCTACGAGCAGTACTTC.